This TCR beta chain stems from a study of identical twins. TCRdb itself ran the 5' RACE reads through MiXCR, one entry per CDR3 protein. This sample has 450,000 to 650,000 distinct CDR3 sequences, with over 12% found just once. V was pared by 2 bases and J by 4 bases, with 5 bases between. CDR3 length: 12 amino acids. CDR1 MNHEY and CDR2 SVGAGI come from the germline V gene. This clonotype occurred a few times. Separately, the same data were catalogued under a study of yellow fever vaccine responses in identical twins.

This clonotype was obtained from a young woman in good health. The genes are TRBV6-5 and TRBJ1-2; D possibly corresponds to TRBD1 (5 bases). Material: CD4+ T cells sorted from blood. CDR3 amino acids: CASSYGGYGYTF. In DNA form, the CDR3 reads TGTGCCAGCAGTTACGGGGGCTATGGCTACACCTTC.